The 26 T cell receptor beta chains reported below all come from one sample, sequenced in a study of blood T cell repertoires in COVID-19. The repertoire was sequenced with immunoSEQ multiplex PCR; TCRdb's copy has only in-frame clones and lacks some. The profile covers around 380,000 clones, with approximately 89% appearing a single time and 1.3% taken by the ten largest. Sequencing used PBMCs or T cells enriched from blood (not recorded which). The receptors originated from a man aged 25 to 40 who had recovered from COVID-19.

On this clone itself: Other DNA sequences in the same sample also yield this CDR3. V usage is TRBV18 and J usage is TRBJ1-4; 7 nucleotides align to TRBD1. V was pared by 6 bases and J by 5 bases, with 3 bases of the junction left unmatched. Per germline, CDR1 KGHSH and CDR2 LQKENI. The CDR3 totals 13 residues. The CDR3 is CASSPDRNEKLFF. As DNA, the CDR3 is TGTGCCAGCTCCCCGGACAGGAATGAAAAACTGTTTTTT.

The chain is built from TRBV3-1 (or the pseudogene TRBV3-2) and TRBJ1-6; perhaps TRBD1 as D (6 bases). The CDR3 length is 13 residues. Germline V CDR1 and CDR2: LGHDT, YNNKEL (reference sequence). V dropped 4 bases and J dropped 7 bases, with 8 bases sitting between them. The CDR3 DNA reads TGTGCCAGCAGCCCGGACAGCAATTCACCCCTCCACTTT. Translation gives CASSPDSNSPLHF.

The chain has TRBV2 and TRBJ1-1; D is undetermined. The CDR3 runs 14 residues. V lost 5 bases and J 4 bases, leaving 14 bases between the germline ends. The V gene's germline CDR1 is SNHLY and CDR2 FYNNEI. CDR3 in DNA: TGTGCCAGCAGTCCGGGCCTCGGGATCACTGAAGCTTTCTTT. It is translated as CASSPGLGITEAFF.

This clone was counted only a few times. The chain combines TRBV7-9 with TRBJ2-7; 9 nucleotides match TRBD1. The J segment lost 7 bases and the V segment lost 0 bases, leaving 4 bases of the junction unmatched. CDR1 and CDR2 (germline): SEHNR, FQNEAQ (reference sequence). CDR3 size: 14 residues. This CDR3 is CASSLARDREEQYF. The DNA for the CDR3 is TGTGCCAGCAGCTTAGCTAGGGACAGGGAGGAGCAGTACTTC.

This clone has more than one count but fewer than ten. This chain connects TRBV3-1 (or the pseudogene TRBV3-2) to TRBJ1-1; possibly TRBD1 for D (6 bases). This CDR3 spans 14 amino acids. Germline values: CDR1 LGHDT, CDR2 YNNKEL (reference sequence). Between the trimmed V and J ends, which lost 1 base and 2 bases, there was a span of 8 bases. Written as DNA, the CDR3 is TGTGCCAGCAGCCAAGTGGACAGAAACACTGAAGCTTTCTTT. Residues: CASSQVDRNTEAFF.

This sequence joins TRBV10-1 and TRBJ2-3; TRBD1 aligns across 7 bases. V shed 0 bases and J 2 bases; nucleotides not matched to a gene: 2. The CDR3 consists of 15 residues. In germline, CDR1 is WNHNN, CDR2 SYGVQD (reference sequence). The CDR3 DNA reads TGCGCCAGCAGTGAGTCCAGGGGGAACACAGATACGCAGTATTTT. It encodes CASSESRGNTDTQYF.

This clone was detected ten times or more. The chain recombines TRBV10-1 with TRBJ2-1; D call uncertain. This CDR3 is 15 amino acids long. V lost 0 bases, J lost 0 bases, and 6 bases lay in between. Germline-derived CDR1 and CDR2 are WNHNN and SYGVQD (reference sequence). As DNA, the CDR3 is TGCGCCAGCAGTGAGTCCGGTAGCTCCTACAATGAGCAGTTCTTC. It specifies CASSESGSSYNEQFF.

This clone was recorded once. The rearrangement joins TRBV9 to TRBJ2-5, with D uncertain. CDR3 length equals 13 residues. CDR1 and CDR2 from the germline V gene are SGDLS and YYNGEE. With 0 bases removed from V and 4 bases from J, the gap between germline ends came to 7 bases. The CDR3 DNA reads as TGTGCCAGCAGCGTAGACTTGAGAGAGACCCAGTACTTC. It codes for CASSVDLRETQYF.

A single count supports this clone. The chain uses TRBV3-1 (or the pseudogene TRBV3-2) and TRBJ1-1; D gene unclear. CDR3 length equals 14 residues. Trimming cost V 4 bases and J 0 bases, with 9 bases left between them. Germline V lookup: CDR1 LGHDT, CDR2 YNNKEL (reference sequence). CDR3 sequence reads: CASSLLSVNTEAFF. CDR3 nucleotides: TGTGCCAGCAGCCTCCTGAGTGTGAACACTGAAGCTTTCTTT.

The chain couples TRBV10-2 to TRBJ1-1; D is unresolved. Trimming stripped 6 bases from V and 3 bases from J, with 8 bases between. Looked up from germline, CDR1 is WSHSY and CDR2 is SAAADI. The CDR3 length is 12 residues. The CDR3 DNA is TGCGCCAGCAGGATCGGGGACACTGAAGCTTTCTTT. It yields the protein CASRIGDTEAFF.

The chain links TRBV18 to TRBJ2-5; 8 bases agree with TRBD1. CDR1 is KGHSH and CDR2 is LQKENI in the germline V gene. V shed 3 bases and J 4 bases; nucleotides not matched to a gene: 10. The length of the CDR3 is 16 residues. CDR3 bases: TGTGCCAGCTCACCGGGAAAAGGACAGGGCGGAGAGACCCAGTACTTC. Its translation is CASSPGKGQGGETQYF.

The rearrangement joins TRBV7-9 to TRBJ1-1; 8 bases are shared with TRBD1. Germline CDR1 is SEHNR and CDR2 is FQNEAQ (reference sequence). This CDR3 contains 17 residues. Trimming removed 5 bases from V and 1 base from J; junction bases left unmatched: 12. Here the CDR3 reads CASSPGGPGQANTEAFF. CDR3 nucleotide sequence: TGTGCCAGCAGCCCCGGAGGACCGGGACAGGCGAACACTGAAGCTTTCTTT. Looking up the rest from reference TRBV7-9 and TRBJ1-1 gives the full variable domain: DTGVSQNPRHKITKRGQNVTFRCDPISEHNRLYWYRQTLGQGPEFLTYFQNEAQLEKSRLLSDRFSAERPKGSFSTLEIQRTEQGDSAMYLCASSPGGPGQANTEAFFGQGTRLTVV.

The chain recombines TRBV7-2 with TRBJ1-4, with 7 bases fitting TRBD1. The V gene end was trimmed by 2 bases and the J gene end by 4 bases; junction bases not matched to a gene: 4. Per the germline V gene, CDR1 is SGHTA and CDR2 is FQGNSA. This CDR3 has 15 residues. CDR3 coding DNA: TGTGCCAGCAGCTTAAGGCAGGGGGTTAATGAAAAACTGTTTTTT. It yields the protein CASSLRQGVNEKLFF.

The gene calls are TRBV3-1 (or the pseudogene TRBV3-2) and TRBJ2-1; D is ambiguous. V was pared by 0 bases and J by 15 bases, with 9 bases between. CDR3 size: 11 residues. From germline, CDR1 is LGHDT and CDR2 YNNKEL (reference sequence). The DNA for the CDR3 is TGTGCCAGCAGCCAAGATGGCCCGTTGTTCTTC. It is translated as CASSQDGPLFF.

In this sample, this clone turned up once. The chain employs TRBV5-1 and TRBJ2-1; D gene ambiguous. Germline lookup yields CDR1 SGHRS and CDR2 YFSETQ. The CDR3 is 13 amino acids. The V and J ends lost 0 bases and 6 bases respectively, with 7 bases between them. DNA of the CDR3: TGCGCCAGCAGCTTGGATGTCTTCAATGAGCAGTTCTTC. This encodes CASSLDVFNEQFF.

V gene TRBV10-3 combines with J gene TRBJ1-3; D is unresolved. Trimming cost V 8 bases and J 4 bases, with 12 bases left between them. The germline V gene encodes CDR1 ENHRY and CDR2 SYGVKD. The CDR3 extends over 13 amino acids. Here the CDR3 DNA reads TGTGCCATCGGTCAGTCGTCAGGAAACACCATATATTTT. Its translation is CAIGQSSGNTIYF.

The chain couples TRBV7-9 to TRBJ1-4; 7 bases are shared with TRBD1. The germline V gene encodes CDR1 SEHNR and CDR2 FQNEAQ (reference sequence). V lost 4 bases to trimming and J lost 5 bases; unmatched junction nucleotides: 7. The CDR3 contains 15 residues. The CDR3 DNA reads TGTGCCAGCAGCTATTGGGGGACAGAGAATGAAAAACTGTTTTTT. This translates into CASSYWGTENEKLFF.

The chain is built from TRBV5-5 and TRBJ2-2; 10 bases match TRBD2. Trimming took 4 bases from V and 4 from J; bases not matched to a gene: 4. This CDR3 comprises 15 residues. Looked up from germline, CDR1 is SGHKS and CDR2 is YYEKEE (reference sequence). This CDR3 reads CASSGRTSGTGELFF. As DNA, the CDR3 is TGTGCCAGCAGCGGTCGGACTAGCGGCACCGGGGAGCTGTTTTTT.

This sequence joins TRBV2 and TRBJ1-1; D gene unclear. The CDR3 loop spans 14 amino acids. CDR1 is SNHLY and CDR2 is FYNNEI in the germline V gene. V was pared by 6 bases and J by 5 bases, with 16 bases between. CDR3 nucleotides: TGTGCCAGCAGAGACACCTTCCTTAAAACTGAAGCTTTCTTT. Residues: CASRDTFLKTEAFF.

This chain joins TRBV7-6 and TRBJ2-5, with TRBD2 as a possible D gene (6 bases). Germline V CDR1 and CDR2: SGHVS, FNYEAQ. The CDR3 loop spans 15 amino acids. The V end lost 4 bases, the J end lost 2 bases, and 14 bases lay between the germline ends. The CDR3 nucleotides are TGTGCCAGCAGCTCTTCGGAGGGTGGGCAAGAGACCCAGTACTTC. Translation: CASSSSEGGQETQYF. Together with reference TRBV7-6 and TRBJ2-5, the CDR3 gives the full variable domain: GAGVSQSPRYKVTKRGQDVALRCDPISGHVSLYWYRQALGQGPEFLTYFNYEAQQDKSGLPNDRFSAERPEGSISTLTIQRTEQRDSAMYRCASSSSEGGQETQYFGPGTRLLVL.

J is TRBJ2-3 and V is TRBV18, with D possibly being TRBD2 (6 bases). Between the trimmed V and J ends, which lost 6 bases and 4 bases, there was a span of 20 bases. CDR1 KGHSH and CDR2 LQKENI come from the germline V gene. The CDR3 covers 16 residues. The CDR3 DNA follows: TGTGCCAGCTCCCGGGTGAATCGGGGGAACTCAGATACGCAGTATTTT. This codes for CASSRVNRGNSDTQYF.

This clone was counted a few times. The rearrangement joins TRBV2 to TRBJ1-2; 9 bases fit TRBD1. The CDR3 runs 14 residues. The ends lost 7 bases at V and 3 bases at J; junction bases unmatched: 6. The germline gives CDR1 SNHLY, CDR2 FYNNEI. The CDR3 DNA sequence: TGTGCCAGCACGGGACAGGGCCTCTACTATGGCTACACCTTC. This encodes CASTGQGLYYGYTF.

The chain employs TRBV6-1 and TRBJ1-5, with a possible D match to TRBD1 (6 bases). Trimming removed 3 bases from V and 12 bases from J, with 12 bases in between. There are 12 residues in the CDR3. Germline CDR1 reads MNHNS; CDR2 reads SASEGT. The CDR3 nucleotides read TGTGCCAGCAGTGATCCCGGGACACGCCAGCATTTT. Protein: CASSDPGTRQHF.

The genes are TRBV7-3 and TRBJ1-6, with a possible D match to TRBD1 (6 bases). V was shortened by 1 base and J by 9 bases, with 10 bases between the two germline ends. This CDR3 region has 14 residues. Looked up from germline, CDR1 is SGHTA and CDR2 is FQGTGA. CDR3 nucleotide sequence: TGTGCCAGCAGCTTAATGGGGGCCGGTTCACCCCTCCACTTT. Its translation is CASSLMGAGSPLHF.

The chain links TRBV24-1 to TRBJ2-1; TRBD2 is a possible D gene (6 bases). The CDR3 is made up of 15 amino acids. CDR1 is KGHDR and CDR2 is SFDVKD in the germline V gene. With 2 bases removed from V and 6 bases from J, the gap between germline ends came to 13 bases. CDR3 in DNA: TGTGCCACCAGTGATTCGGGGGAAATGACCAATGAGCAGTTCTTC. It specifies CATSDSGEMTNEQFF.

This chain uses TRBV10-3 with TRBJ1-1; D is undetermined. CDR3 length: 14 residues. V dropped 6 bases and J dropped 0 bases, with 11 bases sitting between them. The germline V gene has CDR1 ENHRY and CDR2 SYGVKD. For the CDR3, the DNA is TGTGCCATCAGGGCTCCTCAGATGAACACTGAAGCTTTCTTT. It specifies CAIRAPQMNTEAFF.